Shown below are 29 T cell receptor beta chains from a single sample sequenced in a study of Tregs in tolerant kidney transplant recipients. TCRdb's copy holds only in-frame clones and misses some; the assay was immunoSEQ multiplex PCR. The sample has tens of thousands of clones, over 75% seen once. The nonmyeloablative bone marrow transplants came from related graft donors, with transient mixed chimerism. The material was CD4+ T cells from blood (PBMCs), obtained 24 months after the transplant. The receptors were gathered from a human patient who received a combined kidney and bone marrow transplant. Some of the T cells may derive from the graft donor.

This chain links TRBV11-3 with TRBJ2-3; D unclear. Looked up from germline, CDR1 is SGHNT and CDR2 is YENEEA. Trimming removed 4 bases from V and 1 base from J, with 3 bases in between. The CDR3 is 12 amino acids. CDR3 in DNA: TGTGCCAGCAGCTCAGGCACAGATACGCAGTATTTT. Protein: CASSSGTDTQYF.

This sequence joins TRBV7-2 and TRBJ1-4; no reliable D call. The ends were cut back, 0 bases at V and 6 bases at J, with 8 bases in the middle. The length of the CDR3 is 14 residues. The germline CDR1 and CDR2 sequences are SGHTA and FQGNSA. CDR3 sequence reads: CASSLAQSDEKLFF. In DNA, the CDR3 is TGTGCCAGCAGCTTAGCTCAGAGCGATGAAAAACTGTTTTTT.

This clone was detected once. J is TRBJ1-1 and V is TRBV5-4; D is perhaps TRBD1 (6 bases). The CDR3 consists of 12 residues. Trimming removed 5 bases from V and 7 bases from J, with 12 bases in between. Per germline, CDR1 SGHNT and CDR2 YYREEE (reference sequence). CDR3 DNA: TGTGCCAGCAGTTATGGACAGCGTGAAGCTTTCTTT. Translating it yields CASSYGQREAFF.

In its sample, this clone was seen once. The CDR3 reads CASSQLRQGVSPYQPQHF. CDR3 nucleotides: TGCGCCAGCAGTCAACTCAGACAGGGAGTAAGCCCTTATCAGCCCCAGCATTTT. The V call is TRBV23-1, the J call TRBJ1-5; TRBD1 agrees at 7 bases. TRBV23-1 is an ORF for which the function is uncertain. J gave up 5 bases and V 2 bases, and 15 bases lay outside the gene matches. This CDR3 comprises 18 residues.

The V call is TRBV6-5, the J call TRBJ1-4; D is undetermined. Trimming shortened V by 6 bases and J by 4 bases, and 12 bases separated the two germline ends. Germline V gives CDR1 MNHEY, CDR2 SVGAGI. The length of the CDR3 is 14 residues. CDR3 residues: CASSRHLFNEKLFF. The CDR3 DNA sequence: TGTGCCAGCAGCCGACATCTTTTTAATGAAAAACTGTTTTTT.

In regard to this clone: A junction boundary mismatches the germline segment, possibly from a read error. The chain links TRBV6-5 to TRBJ2-2, with D possibly TRBD2 on 5 matching bases. The germline V gene has CDR1 MNHEY and CDR2 SVGAGI. This CDR3 contains 16 residues. This chain's CDR3 is CASSYSGSVNSGELFF. The DNA for the CDR3 is TGTGCCAGCAGTTACTCGGGGAGTGTGAACTCCGGGGAGCTGTTTTTT.

Remarks on this clone: At one end the junction does not follow the germline gene, possibly because of a read error. V and J are TRBV6-4 and TRBJ2-3; unclear D gene. Germline-derived CDR1 and CDR2 are MRHNA and SNTAGT. The CDR3 spans 16 residues. The CDR3 here is CASSDTGLIATDTRYF. CDR3 nucleotides: TGTGCCAGCAGCGACACCGGATTAATTGCCACAGATACGCGGTATTTT.

The chain links TRBV4-2 to TRBJ2-7; 7 bases agree with TRBD1. The CDR3 contains 20 residues. Unmatched junction bases numbered 24, after V lost 4 bases and J lost 3 bases. In germline, CDR1 is LGHNA, CDR2 YNFKEQ. The CDR3 DNA sequence: TGTGCCAGCAGCCGCGACAGGGACCACCCGTCAGGTATTCCAAACTACGAGCAGTACTTC. Residues: CASSRDRDHPSGIPNYEQYF.

This clone appeared once. The J gene is TRBJ1-1, the V gene TRBV7-2, with D tentatively TRBD1 (5 bases). The CDR3 runs 14 residues. Trimming cost V 0 bases and J 4 bases, with 9 bases left between them. The germline CDR1 and CDR2 sequences are SGHTA and FQGNSA. The CDR3 loop reads CASSLAPGGTEAFF. The CDR3 DNA sequence: TGTGCCAGCAGCTTAGCTCCGGGGGGCACTGAAGCTTTCTTT.

V is TRBV5-6 and J is TRBJ2-3, with TRBD1 matching over 9 bases. The CDR3 has 16 residues. Germline V gene data show CDR1 as SGHDT and CDR2 as YYEEEE. V gave up 1 base and J gave up 3 bases; unmatched junction bases: 6. The CDR3, as DNA: TGTGCCAGCAGCTTGTTCTTAGGACAGGGGACAGATACGCAGTATTTT. This codes for CASSLFLGQGTDTQYF.

The V gene is TRBV7-9, the J gene TRBJ2-1, with 12 bases that match TRBD2. Germline trimming cut 5 bases from V and 8 bases from J; bases unmatched to any gene: 7. CDR1 and CDR2 (germline): SEHNR, FQNEAQ (reference sequence). The CDR3 is 15 amino acids. CDR3 region: CASSLTSGRLYEQFF. Here the CDR3 DNA reads TGTGCCAGCAGCCTGACTAGCGGGAGACTTTATGAGCAGTTCTTC.

The chain combines TRBV6-6 with TRBJ2-7, with D maybe TRBD2 (5 bases). With 5 bases removed from V and 3 bases from J, the gap between germline ends came to 14 bases. This CDR3 contains 14 residues. Looked up from germline, CDR1 is MNHNY and CDR2 is SVGAGI (reference sequence). CDR3 amino acids: CASSLRGSHYEQYF. CDR3 bases: TGTGCCAGCAGTCTAAGAGGGAGCCACTACGAGCAGTACTTC.

The chain couples TRBV30 to TRBJ1-3, with D perhaps TRBD1 (5 bases). CDR1 is GTSNPN and CDR2 is SVGIG in the germline V gene (reference sequence). This CDR3 region has 16 residues. V lost 2 bases to trimming and J lost 3 bases, with 17 bases between them. The CDR3 spells CAWSRARVSYGNTIYF. The CDR3, as DNA: TGTGCCTGGAGTAGAGCCAGGGTTTCGTATGGAAACACCATATATTTT.

The chain recombines TRBV10-3 with TRBJ1-2; 7 nucleotides line up with TRBD1. Germline lookup yields CDR1 ENHRY and CDR2 SYGVKD. The CDR3 is 14 amino acids. Trimming took 6 bases from V and 2 from J; bases not matched to a gene: 6. DNA for the CDR3: TGTGCCATCAGACCGGGACAGACCAACTATGGCTACACCTTC. This encodes CAIRPGQTNYGYTF.

The rearrangement links TRBV15 to TRBJ2-1; the match to TRBD1 covers 8 bases. The CDR3 is 17 amino acids. Germline V gene sequence: CDR1 LNHNV, CDR2 YYDKDF (reference sequence). V lost 4 bases, J lost 8 bases, and 16 bases stayed unmatched. Here the CDR3 reads CATSNYGQGSLRHEQFF. CDR3 sequence (DNA): TGTGCCACCAGCAACTATGGACAGGGCTCCTTAAGGCATGAGCAGTTCTTC.

The chain links TRBV4-3 to TRBJ2-3; possible D gene TRBD2, 5 bases. The V gene's germline CDR1 is LGHNA and CDR2 YSLEER. V was clipped by 0 bases and J by 12 bases, with 13 bases between them. The CDR3 is made up of 13 amino acids. The CDR3 region is CASSQDLRTVQYF. The CDR3 bases are TGCGCCAGCAGCCAAGATCTGAGGACTGTACAGTATTTT.

On this clone: This same CDR3 is encoded by further DNA sequences in the sample. V gene TRBV5-4 combines with J gene TRBJ1-1; perhaps TRBD1 as D (5 bases). Per the germline V gene, CDR1 is SGHNT and CDR2 is YYREEE (reference sequence). Trimming stripped 4 bases from V and 0 bases from J, with 10 bases between. The CDR3 is 14 residues long. The CDR3, as DNA: TGTGCCAGCAGCCGAGACAGCGTGAACACTGAAGCTTTCTTT. It translates to CASSRDSVNTEAFF.

The V gene is TRBV5-1, the J gene TRBJ2-1; 14 bases line up with TRBD2. The CDR3 runs 19 residues. Germline lookup yields CDR1 SGHRS and CDR2 YFSETQ. The V and J ends lost 4 bases and 0 bases, in that order; junction bases with no gene match: 9. Here the CDR3 reads CASSPRGLAGANSYNEQFF. In DNA form, the CDR3 reads TGCGCCAGCAGCCCAAGGGGACTAGCGGGGGCCAACTCCTACAATGAGCAGTTCTTC.

This rearrangement joins TRBV6-6 to TRBJ1-5; D not certain. The ends were cut back, 4 bases at V and 0 bases at J, with 4 bases in the middle. CDR1 and CDR2 from the germline V gene are MNHNY and SVGAGI (reference sequence). The CDR3 runs 13 residues. The CDR3 DNA follows: TGTGCCAGCAGTTTCAGTAGCAATCAGCCCCAGCATTTT. Encoded protein: CASSFSSNQPQHF.

The DNA of the CDR3 is TGTGCCAGCAGGCGGGACAGGAGCTCCTACGAGCAGTACTTC. It codes for CASRRDRSSYEQYF. The chain combines TRBV6-6 with TRBJ2-7; 8 positions agree with TRBD1. Looked up from germline, CDR1 is MNHNY and CDR2 is SVGAGI (reference sequence). The CDR3 is 14 residues long. Trimming at V came to 6 bases and at J to 0 bases, leaving 4 bases not matched to a gene.

The chain recombines TRBV7-9 with TRBJ2-1; a weak D match, TRBD2 (6 bases). V lost 7 bases, J lost 1 base, and 14 bases lay in between. Germline V gene lookup returns CDR1 SEHNR and CDR2 FQNEAQ (reference sequence). The CDR3 extends over 15 amino acids. CDR3 sequence reads: CASNPIGGSYNEQFF. CDR3 nucleotides: TGTGCCAGCAACCCGATCGGGGGATCCTACAATGAGCAGTTCTTC.

The chain links TRBV15 to TRBJ2-7, with 10 bases identical to TRBD1. The CDR3 has 15 residues. Germline CDR1 and CDR2: LNHNV and YYDKDF (reference sequence). V shed 4 bases, J shed 3 bases, and the junction held 6 bases outside the gene matches. The CDR3 region has the DNA TGTGCCACCAGCAACCGGGACAGGGGTTTCTACGAGCAGTACTTC. Amino acids: CATSNRDRGFYEQYF.

J is TRBJ2-1 and V is TRBV10-3, with 9 bases identical to TRBD2. Per the germline V gene, CDR1 is ENHRY and CDR2 is SYGVKD. V gave up 6 bases and J gave up 6 bases; unmatched junction bases: 9. The CDR3 spans 15 residues. DNA of the CDR3: TGTGCCATCAGCTCCCTAGCGGGGTTGTTCAATGAGCAGTTCTTC. Translating gives CAISSLAGLFNEQFF.

The genes are TRBV28 and TRBJ1-6; D ambiguous. The CDR3 covers 12 residues. Per the germline V gene, CDR1 is MDHEN and CDR2 is SYDVKM. V lost 6 bases, J lost 10 bases, and 10 bases lay in between. CDR3 in amino acids: CASSNVGSPLHF. CDR3 DNA sequence: TGTGCCAGCAGCAATGTTGGCTCACCCCTCCACTTT.

This clone was recorded only once. This chain links TRBV5-1 with TRBJ2-7; tentative D call: TRBD2 (6 bases). The germline gives CDR1 SGHRS, CDR2 YFSETQ. Trimming took 4 bases from V and 0 from J, leaving 14 bases between them. CDR3 size: 15 residues. The CDR3 loop is CASSRRLDPSYEQYF. Written as DNA, the CDR3 is TGCGCCAGCAGCCGCAGACTAGATCCCTCCTACGAGCAGTACTTC.

The gene calls are TRBV25-1 and TRBJ2-7; the match to TRBD2 covers 9 bases. V shed 7 bases and J 5 bases; nucleotides not matched to a gene: 6. The CDR3 runs 13 residues. Germline V gene data show CDR1 as MGHDK and CDR2 as SYGVNS. CDR3 bases: TGTGCCAGCACGGGACTAGCACACCACGAGCAGTACTTC. Its translation is CASTGLAHHEQYF.

This clone was observed a few times. This chain joins TRBV10-3 and TRBJ1-2, with D unclear. The germline V gene has CDR1 ENHRY and CDR2 SYGVKD. V lost 4 bases and J 8 bases, leaving 11 bases between the germline ends. This CDR3 has 12 residues. CDR3 in DNA: TGTGCCATCAGTGGGGGAGCACGCGGCTACACCTTC. Residues: CAISGGARGYTF.

V gene TRBV6-5 combines with J gene TRBJ2-7, with 9 bases matching TRBD1. Germline loops: CDR1 MNHEY, CDR2 SVGAGI. The V and J ends lost 6 bases and 4 bases, in that order; junction bases with no gene match: 7. The CDR3 is 14 residues long. CDR3 sequence: CASRRGQGPYEQYF. DNA of the CDR3: TGTGCCAGCAGAAGGGGACAGGGACCATACGAGCAGTACTTC.

The chain combines TRBV13 with TRBJ2-7; 10 bases are shared with TRBD2. The CDR3 loop spans 16 amino acids. Trimming at V came to 3 bases and at J to 5 bases, leaving 10 bases not matched to a gene. The V gene's germline CDR1 is PRHDT and CDR2 FYEKMQ (reference sequence). DNA for the CDR3: TGTGCCAGCAGCTTGAGGGGGTGGACTAGCGGTCACGAGCAGTACTTC. Its translation is CASSLRGWTSGHEQYF.